These 22 T cell receptor beta chains came from one sample sequenced in a study of PD-L1 blockade in urothelial cancer. Sequencing was performed with immunoSEQ multiplex PCR; in TCRdb, only in-frame clones are kept and a portion is missing. This table holds 40,000 or so clones, almost 85% found once. Time point described: peripheral blood 6 weeks after treatment start. This specimen was PBMCs, taken around atezolizumab (anti-PD-L1) treatment. Receptors originate from a man aged 55-75 years with urothelial cancer.

This clone was seen a few times. CDR3 nucleotide sequence: TGCAGCGTTACGGGACGGACTAGGGATACGCAGTATTTT. Translating it yields CSVTGRTRDTQYF. The chain couples TRBV29-1 to TRBJ2-3, with 7 nucleotides matching TRBD2. After removal of 5 bases from V and 6 bases from J, the junction contained 8 bases not matched to a gene. This CDR3 is 13 amino acids long. Germline V gene lookup returns CDR1 SQVTM and CDR2 ANQGSEA.

The chain is built from TRBV6-5 and TRBJ1-1; possibly TRBD1 for D (5 bases). CDR1 and CDR2 from the germline V gene are MNHEY and SVGAGI. V was pared by 6 bases and J by 4 bases, with 12 bases between. This CDR3 has 13 amino acids. CDR3 sequence reads: CASRWVGGTEAFF. CDR3 coding DNA: TGTGCCAGCAGGTGGGTCGGGGGCACTGAAGCTTTCTTT.

This rearrangement joins TRBV14 to TRBJ2-3; 7 positions match TRBD1. CDR1 SGHDN and CDR2 FVKESK come from the germline V gene. The CDR3 contains 13 residues. Trimming removed 0 bases from V and 7 bases from J; junction bases left unmatched: 1. The CDR3 loop is CASSQDRGNTQYF. CDR3 DNA: TGTGCCAGCAGCCAAGACAGGGGGAATACGCAGTATTTT.

The chain uses TRBV2 and TRBJ1-1, with D perhaps matching TRBD1 (5 bases). The CDR3 contains 13 residues. V was pared by 4 bases and J by 4 bases, with 10 bases between. In germline, CDR1 is SNHLY, CDR2 FYNNEI. The CDR3: CASSARASTEAFF. The CDR3 region has the DNA TGTGCCAGCAGTGCCAGGGCTTCCACTGAAGCTTTCTTT.

The chain links TRBV7-2 to TRBJ2-4, with 8 bases aligning to TRBD2. CDR3 size: 17 residues. Trimming removed 5 bases from V and 6 bases from J; junction bases left unmatched: 15. Germline assignment: CDR1 SGHTA and CDR2 FQGNSA. The CDR3 protein is CASSSGGSARRGNIQYF. The CDR3 DNA is TGTGCCAGCAGCAGCGGGGGTAGCGCGCGGAGGGGAAACATTCAGTACTTC. The full variable domain, completed using reference TRBV7-2 and TRBJ2-4, is GAGVSQSPSNKVTEKGKDVELRCDPISGHTALYWYRQSLGQGLEFLIYFQGNSAPDKSGLPSDRFSAERTGGSVSTLTIQRTQQEDSAVYLCASSSGGSARRGNIQYFGAGTRLSVL.

The V gene is TRBV5-1, the J gene TRBJ1-4; perhaps TRBD1 as D (5 bases). This CDR3 has 15 residues. The V end was cut by 6 bases, the J end by 4 bases, with 16 bases between. In germline, CDR1 is SGHRS, CDR2 YFSETQ. This CDR3 is CASTPNGQVNEKLFF. The CDR3 DNA sequence: TGCGCCAGCACCCCCAACGGACAAGTTAATGAAAAACTGTTTTTT.

The chain joins TRBV5-8 to TRBJ2-3, with 9 bases lining up with TRBD2. The J segment lost 1 base and the V segment lost 0 bases, leaving 9 bases of the junction unmatched. From germline, CDR1 is SGHTS and CDR2 YDEGEE. The CDR3 has 18 residues. CDR3 bases: TGTGCCAGCAGCTTGGGTGCGGGAGGGCCCCGTGGCACAGATACGCAGTATTTT. This encodes CASSLGAGGPRGTDTQYF. The whole variable domain, remainder taken from reference TRBV5-8 and TRBJ2-3, is EAGVTQSPTHLIKTRGQQATLRCSPISGHTSVYWYQQALGLGLQFLLWYDEGEERNRGNFPPRFSGRQFPNYSSELNVNALELEDSALYLCASSLGAGGPRGTDTQYFGPGTRLTVL.

This chain links TRBV28 with TRBJ2-5; D may be TRBD2 (5 bases). CDR3 size: 13 residues. V was cut by 5 bases and J by 0 bases, with 7 bases left in between. Germline V gene sequence: CDR1 MDHEN, CDR2 SYDVKM. The CDR3: CASSTGNQETQYF. In DNA form, the CDR3 reads TGTGCCAGCAGTACGGGAAACCAAGAGACCCAGTACTTC.

The chain links TRBV5-5 to TRBJ1-2; perhaps TRBD1 as D (5 bases). CDR3 size: 13 residues. Trimming took 3 bases from V and 2 from J, leaving 8 bases between them. Germline lookup yields CDR1 SGHKS and CDR2 YYEKEE (reference sequence). The chain's CDR3 is CASSSQENYGYTF. In DNA, the CDR3 is TGTGCCAGCAGCTCACAGGAGAACTATGGCTACACCTTC.

The chain couples TRBV18 to TRBJ2-1; D ambiguous. The CDR3 length is 13 residues. CDR1 is KGHSH, CDR2 LQKENI, per germline. Trimming removed 8 bases at V and 6 bases at J, with 14 bases between. The CDR3 DNA follows: TGTGCCAGCCGATTGCCCGGAGTCAATGAGCAGTTCTTC. This codes for CASRLPGVNEQFF.

J is TRBJ1-6 and V is TRBV6-6, with D perhaps TRBD1 (6 bases). Germline lookup yields CDR1 MNHNY and CDR2 SVGAGI (reference sequence). CDR3 length equals 13 residues. V gave up 10 bases and J gave up 9 bases, with 16 bases separating them. The CDR3 here is CAIFRGEGSPLHF. CDR3 DNA sequence: TGTGCCATCTTCAGGGGTGAAGGTTCACCCCTCCACTTT.

This clone was found a few times. V is TRBV4-2 and J is TRBJ2-7, with D perhaps TRBD2 (6 bases). The CDR3 extends over 14 amino acids. V lost 0 bases to trimming and J lost 6 bases, with 12 bases between them. Germline CDR1 is LGHNA and CDR2 is YNFKEQ. For the CDR3, the DNA is TGTGCCAGCAGCCAAGAGGGTGGAGGGCGCGAGCAGTACTTC. This gives the protein CASSQEGGGREQYF.

This rearrangement joins TRBV2 to TRBJ2-4, with TRBD1 as a possible D gene (6 bases). CDR3 length equals 15 residues. Germline loops: CDR1 SNHLY, CDR2 FYNNEI. V was pared by 7 bases and J by 0 bases, with 13 bases between. Here the CDR3 DNA reads TGTGCCAGCAACCCGACAGGTTTAGCCAAAAACATTCAGTACTTC. Protein sequence: CASNPTGLAKNIQYF.

The chain has TRBV4-3 and TRBJ2-2, with 9 bases identical to TRBD2. Germline CDR1 LGHNA, CDR2 YSLEER. The CDR3 is made up of 16 amino acids. Trimming at V came to 1 base and at J to 4 bases, leaving 4 bases not matched to a gene. CDR3 amino acids: CASSQVLAGITGELFF. In nucleotides, the CDR3 is TGCGCCAGCAGCCAAGTTCTAGCGGGGATCACCGGGGAGCTGTTTTTT.

The chain employs TRBV6-1 and TRBJ2-5; TRBD1 aligns across 9 bases. This CDR3 is 13 amino acids long. Per germline, CDR1 MNHNS and CDR2 SASEGT. Losses at the gene ends were 6 bases for V and 4 bases for J; bases not matched to a gene: 3. CDR3 DNA sequence: TGTGCCAGCAGAGACAGGGGGATAGAGACCCAGTACTTC. It is translated as CASRDRGIETQYF.

The rearrangement uses TRBV10-2 and TRBJ1-1; D gene unclear. This CDR3 region has 12 residues. V was trimmed by 5 bases and J by 1 base, leaving 5 bases between them. Germline V lookup: CDR1 WSHSY, CDR2 SAAADI. The CDR3 coding sequence is TGCGCCAGCAGTCAGAAGAACACTGAAGCTTTCTTT. Translation gives CASSQKNTEAFF.

This clone was found once. The V gene is TRBV19, the J gene TRBJ2-7; 7 bases align to TRBD1. This CDR3 comprises 12 residues. Germline assignment: CDR1 LNHDA and CDR2 SQIVND (reference sequence). Trimming took 10 bases from V and 3 from J; bases not matched to a gene: 6. CDR3 protein: CATQGDRYEQYF. DNA of the CDR3: TGTGCCACTCAGGGGGATCGCTACGAGCAGTACTTC.

The chain combines TRBV2 with TRBJ1-5, with unresolved D. The CDR3 spans 14 residues. The V end was cut by 6 bases, the J end by 0 bases, with 9 bases between. Germline V gene data show CDR1 as SNHLY and CDR2 as FYNNEI. The CDR3 spells CASRADFSNQPQHF. The CDR3 DNA sequence: TGTGCCAGCAGGGCCGACTTTAGCAATCAGCCCCAGCATTTT. The full variable domain, rest sourced from reference TRBV2 and TRBJ1-5, is EPEVTQTPSHQVTQMGQEVILRCVPISNHLYFYWYRQILGQKVEFLVSFYNNEISEKSEIFDDQFSVERPDGSNFTLKIRSTKLEDSAMYFCASRADFSNQPQHFGDGTRLSIL.

The chain joins TRBV7-2 to TRBJ2-1; a possible D gene is TRBD1 (5 bases). The CDR3 is 14 residues long. The V gene lost 0 bases and the J gene lost 6 bases, with 9 bases spanning the gap. The germline CDR1 and CDR2 sequences are SGHTA and FQGNSA. CDR3 protein: CASSLAPGANEQFF. The CDR3 nucleotides read TGTGCCAGCAGCTTAGCGCCTGGGGCCAATGAGCAGTTCTTC.

The rearrangement links TRBV5-1 to TRBJ2-5, with 8 bases that match TRBD1. The V gene end was trimmed by 0 bases and the J gene end by 4 bases; junction bases not matched to a gene: 5. The CDR3 length is 15 residues. From germline, CDR1 is SGHRS and CDR2 YFSETQ. CDR3 DNA: TGCGCCAGCAGCTTGGGGACAGGGTCGAGAGAGACCCAGTACTTC. Protein: CASSLGTGSRETQYF. Variable domain in full (rest from reference TRBV5-1 and TRBJ2-5): KAGVTQTPRYLIKTRGQQVTLSCSPISGHRSVSWYQQTPGQGLQFLFEYFSETQRNKGNFPGRFSGRQFSNSRSEMNVSTLELGDSALYLCASSLGTGSRETQYFGPGTRLLVL.

This clone was counted a few times. This chain links TRBV19 with TRBJ2-7; 7 bases map to TRBD1. V was pared by 1 base and J by 6 bases, with 3 bases of the junction left unmatched. CDR1 is LNHDA, CDR2 SQIVND, per germline (reference sequence). The CDR3 has 13 residues. CDR3 bases: TGTGCCAGTAGTATAGTCCGGGACAGCGAGCAGTACTTC. This translates into CASSIVRDSEQYF.

V is TRBV28 and J is TRBJ1-5, with 7 positions matching TRBD1. CDR3 length: 15 amino acids. V shed 9 bases and J 0 bases; nucleotides not matched to a gene: 8. Germline CDR1 MDHEN, CDR2 SYDVKM. In DNA, the CDR3 is TGTGCCAGTATACCCAACAGGGGTAGCAATCAGCCCCAGCATTTT. Translating it yields CASIPNRGSNQPQHF.